This T cell receptor (beta chain) was identified during a study of graft-versus-host responses after intestinal transplantation. Study details: Every recipient had anti-thymocyte globulin induction and around 3 years of tacrolimus plus steroids.

Concerning this clone: Its antigen is as yet unknown.

The method was immunoSEQ multiplex PCR; TCRdb's version includes in-frame clones alone and lacks a portion of them. The table shows around 97,000 clones, with about nine tenths occurring only once. Study results and caveats: Allografts carried high graft-versus-host to host-versus-graft clonal ratios in patients having graft-donor T cell macrochimerism. In recipient marrow, GvH clones were found, and some appeared first in ileum or blood.

The clonotype was recovered from a human donor who was the organ donor for an intestinal transplant. The sequenced sample was unstimulated CD4+ T cells sorted from spleen or lymph node cells, obtained before transplant.

CDR3 nucleotide sequence: TGTGCCAGCAGCTCCTACCCGGGACAGAGGGTCTACGAGCAGTACTTC. It yields the protein CASSSYPGQRVYEQYF. The chain combines TRBV7-8 with TRBJ2-7; 7 bases align to TRBD1. The CDR3 spans 16 residues. V was pared by 4 bases and J by 3 bases, with 12 bases of the junction left unmatched. CDR1 and CDR2 (germline): SGHVS, FQNEAQ.